A single sample gave rise to the 2 T cell receptor beta chains below, sequenced in a study. TCRdb itself ran the 5' RACE reads through MiXCR, one entry per CDR3 protein. The sample records about 32,000 distinct CDR3 sequences, 27% being singletons. Cells sorted as Tregs were CD4+, CD25+ and CD127-/low. Sequenced input: tumor-infiltrating Tregs sorted from the breast tumor. These receptor sequences come from a female donor with breast cancer.

This clonotype has at least ten counts. The rearrangement uses TRBV20-1 and TRBJ1-5, with TRBD1 identical over 8 bases. Per the germline V gene, CDR1 is DFQATT and CDR2 is SNEGSKA (reference sequence). J was trimmed by 4 bases and V by 3 bases; bases with no gene match: 11. The CDR3 is made up of 16 amino acids. The CDR3 nucleotides read TGCAGTGCTAGTCACAGCCGCCGGACAGGGAATCAGCCCCAGCATTTT. Protein: CSASHSRRTGNQPQHF.

This clonotype was recorded many times. The chain couples TRBV12-3 or TRBV12-4 to TRBJ1-2; no clear D gene. The CDR3 length is 11 residues. Trimming shortened V by 6 bases and J by 4 bases, and 6 bases separated the two germline ends. The CDR3 sequence: CASSSGYGYTF. The DNA of the CDR3 is TGTGCCAGCAGCTCCGGCTATGGCTACACCTTC.